This TCR beta chain was observed in a study of cytomegalovirus exposure and HLA in healthy donors. Primers included in the PCR were 60 Vbeta and 13 Jbeta primers. Measured with immunoSEQ multiplex PCR; TCRdb has only the in-frame clones, and not every one. The sample has tens of thousands of clones; around 64% are singletons. The sequence was collected from a man aged 25 to 40 in good health and CMV-seronegative. Sequencing was carried out using PBMCs.

The CDR3, as DNA: TGTGCCTGGATCCCGGGTCCTAATGAAAAACTGTTTTTT. Protein sequence: CAWIPGPNEKLFF. The genes are TRBV30 and TRBJ1-4; D is unresolved. With 4 bases removed from V and 3 bases from J, the gap between germline ends came to 9 bases. This CDR3 spans 13 amino acids. From germline, CDR1 is GTSNPN and CDR2 SVGIG (reference sequence).